This TCR beta chain derives from a study of T cells in narcolepsy. In the study overall: Enrolled donors included narcolepsy type 1 or type 2 patients and healthy controls. The study's findings and limits: In some patient and control memory CD4+ samples, autoreactive clones were absent.

In the case of this clone: The antigen remains undetermined.

Germline CDR1 and CDR2: MNHEY and SVGAGI. The CDR3 sequence is 12 residues long. Deletions cut 6 bases from V and 6 bases from J, with 8 bases between. The table came from immunoSEQ multiplex PCR; TCRdb's copy has only in-frame clones and leaves some out. Of roughly 20,000 clones listed, about 81% are singletons. Sequencing input: memory (CD45RA-) CD4+ T cells from blood. The chain joins TRBV6-5 to TRBJ2-2, with D possibly TRBD2 on 5 matching bases. The receptor's source is a human donor in good health. The CDR3 here is CASREVSGELFF. CDR3 coding DNA: TGTGCCAGCAGGGAGGTTTCCGGGGAGCTGTTTTTT.